These 22 T cell receptor beta chains were all obtained from the same sample, sequenced in a study of early T cells in non-severe SARS-CoV-2 infection. TCRdb reanalysed the 5' RACE reads using MiXCR and keeps one entry per CDR3 protein. The repertoire holds tens of thousands of distinct CDR3 sequences, with 10% as singletons. The sequencing used whole blood, collected at baseline. The receptors were gathered from an adult who was a healthcare worker with PCR-confirmed SARS-CoV-2 infection or an uninfected control (not recorded which).

This clonotype has a handful of counts. The CDR3 is CASRPPGVTDTQYF. In DNA form, the CDR3 reads TGTGCCAGCAGGCCTCCGGGAGTCACAGATACGCAGTATTTT. This rearrangement joins TRBV28 to TRBJ2-3; D possibly corresponds to TRBD2 (6 bases). This CDR3 comprises 14 residues. Per the germline V gene, CDR1 is MDHEN and CDR2 is SYDVKM. Between the trimmed V and J ends, which lost 6 bases and 2 bases, there was a span of 12 bases.

The table lists this clonotype with a few counts. This rearrangement joins TRBV6-1 to TRBJ2-7; D call uncertain. The CDR3 is 15 amino acids. CDR1 MNHNS and CDR2 SASEGT come from the germline V gene. V lost 1 base, J lost 3 bases, and 13 bases lay in between. The CDR3 reads CASSEVVGLSYEQYF. The CDR3 DNA follows: TGTGCCAGCAGTGAAGTGGTAGGTCTGAGCTACGAGCAGTACTTC.

This clonotype was detected only a few times. The chain joins TRBV7-2 to TRBJ2-4, with D possibly being TRBD1 or TRBD2 (5 bases each). Trimming left V 0 bases short and J 6 bases short, with 12 bases between. The germline V gene has CDR1 SGHTA and CDR2 FQGNSA. The CDR3 totals 15 residues. The CDR3, as DNA: TGTGCCAGCAGCTTAGCTAGCCAGGGAGCAAACATTCAGTACTTC. Amino acids: CASSLASQGANIQYF.

This clonotype was recorded a few times. The genes are TRBV7-6 and TRBJ2-7, with D possibly being TRBD1 (6 bases). V gave up 1 base and J gave up 6 bases, with 13 bases separating them. Germline V gene sequence: CDR1 SGHVS, CDR2 FNYEAQ. CDR3 length: 14 amino acids. CDR3 protein: CASSLEFGGGEQYF. The DNA for the CDR3 is TGTGCCAGCAGCTTAGAGTTTGGGGGCGGCGAGCAGTACTTC.

This clonotype is judged medium-sized. The V call is TRBV12-3 or TRBV12-4, the J call TRBJ2-1, with 11 positions matching TRBD2. J was trimmed by 13 bases and V by 6 bases; bases with no gene match: 8. The length of the CDR3 is 13 residues. The CDR3 here is CASRPGLADLQFF. The DNA for the CDR3 is TGTGCCAGCAGACCGGGACTAGCGGATTTACAGTTCTTC.

This clonotype was counted a few times. The chain links TRBV28 to TRBJ2-3; 8 bases are a match to TRBD2. V lost 3 bases and J lost 0; bases outside the gene matches: 11. Per the germline V gene, CDR1 is MDHEN and CDR2 is SYDVKM. CDR3 length: 18 amino acids. CDR3 sequence: CASSFWSRGGPSTDTQYF. Here the CDR3 DNA reads TGTGCCAGCAGTTTTTGGAGCCGCGGGGGGCCTAGCACAGATACGCAGTATTTT.

The V call is TRBV6-1, the J call TRBJ1-5; D unresolved. The germline V gene encodes CDR1 MNHNS and CDR2 SASEGT. The V and J ends lost 8 bases and 4 bases respectively, with 15 bases between them. The CDR3 is made up of 14 amino acids. CDR3 residues: CASSYNHQNQPQHF. The CDR3 DNA reads TGTGCCAGCTCATACAACCATCAGAATCAGCCCCAGCATTTT.

This clonotype was counted only a few times. The chain uses TRBV11-2 and TRBJ2-3; weak D call: TRBD2 (5 bases). Germline V CDR1 and CDR2: SGHAT, FQNNGV. The CDR3 runs 15 residues. With 1 base removed from V and 2 bases from J, the gap between germline ends came to 10 bases. CDR3 region: CASSLGPEATDTQYF. The DNA of the CDR3 is TGTGCCAGCAGCTTAGGGCCGGAGGCCACAGATACGCAGTATTTT. The whole variable domain, remainder taken from reference TRBV11-2 and TRBJ2-3, is EAGVAQSPRYKIIEKRQSVAFWCNPISGHATLYWYQQILGQGPKLLIQFQNNGVVDDSQLPKDRFSAERLKGVDSTLKIQPAKLEDSAVYLCASSLGPEATDTQYFGPGTRLTVL.

This clonotype has more than one count but fewer than ten. V is TRBV13 and J is TRBJ1-1; a possible D gene is TRBD1 (6 bases). V was clipped by 3 bases and J by 10 bases, with 12 bases between them. From germline, CDR1 is PRHDT and CDR2 FYEKMQ (reference sequence). The CDR3 extends over 12 amino acids. The CDR3 loop is CASSFPGAGAFF. In DNA, the CDR3 is TGTGCCAGCAGCTTCCCGGGGGCCGGAGCTTTCTTT.

This clonotype appeared a few times. The CDR3 bases are TGCGCCAGCAGCTTGATAGCGGGAGTGGGGGAGCAGTACTTC. Amino acid sequence: CASSLIAGVGEQYF. V and J are TRBV5-1 and TRBJ2-7; TRBD2 aligns across 9 bases. Germline V CDR1 and CDR2: SGHRS, YFSETQ. The ends lost 1 base at V and 7 bases at J; junction bases unmatched: 6. The CDR3 sequence is 14 residues long.

The table lists this clonotype with many counts. The rearrangement uses TRBV5-6 and TRBJ1-4; TRBD1 matches at 7 bases. The CDR3 loop spans 13 amino acids. J gave up 8 bases and V 4 bases, and 5 bases lay outside the gene matches. Germline V gene sequence: CDR1 SGHDT, CDR2 YYEEEE. CDR3 DNA: TGTGCCAGCAGCCTCCCGACAGGGGAAAAACTGTTTTTT. This translates into CASSLPTGEKLFF.

This clonotype was observed many times. DNA of the CDR3: TGCAGTGCTAGGCTGACAGGGATCCAAGAGACCCAGTACTTC. Amino acid sequence: CSARLTGIQETQYF. V and J are TRBV20-1 and TRBJ2-5; 7 bases fit TRBD1. Germline V gives CDR1 DFQATT, CDR2 SNEGSKA (reference sequence). There are 14 residues in the CDR3. Trimming took 3 bases from V and 1 from J; bases not matched to a gene: 5.

This clonotype was seen at least ten times. The chain combines TRBV28 with TRBJ1-1, with a tentative D call TRBD1 (6 bases). CDR3 length: 12 residues. The germline gives CDR1 MDHEN, CDR2 SYDVKM. Deletions cut 6 bases from V and 6 bases from J, with 11 bases between. CDR3 amino acids: CASRIAGAEAFF. DNA for the CDR3: TGTGCCAGCAGAATTGCAGGGGCTGAAGCTTTCTTT.

This sequence joins TRBV27 and TRBJ2-7; 8 bases map to TRBD2. Trimming at V came to 2 bases and at J to 4 bases, leaving 4 bases not matched to a gene. CDR1 MNHEY and CDR2 SMNVEV come from the germline V gene (reference sequence). The CDR3 totals 14 residues. Written as DNA, the CDR3 is TGTGCCAGCAGTTTAGCGGGAGGACCTTACGAGCAGTACTTC. Encoded protein: CASSLAGGPYEQYF.

This clonotype has a count of ten or more. CDR3 loop: CASSLGAGIEAFF. The CDR3 bases are TGTGCCAGCAGCTTAGGGGCAGGAATCGAAGCTTTCTTT. V gene TRBV11-2 combines with J gene TRBJ1-1; D call uncertain. V shed 1 base and J shed 8 bases, with 11 bases lying between them. The CDR3 extends over 13 amino acids. CDR1 and CDR2 (germline): SGHAT, FQNNGV.

The rearrangement joins TRBV11-2 to TRBJ2-1, with D unclear. Per the germline V gene, CDR1 is SGHAT and CDR2 is FQNNGV. V dropped 0 bases and J dropped 3 bases, with 6 bases sitting between them. CDR3 length: 14 amino acids. The CDR3 protein is CASSLEGFYNEQFF. As DNA, the CDR3 is TGTGCCAGCAGCTTAGAGGGTTTCTACAATGAGCAGTTCTTC.

Written as DNA, the CDR3 is TGTGCCAGCAGCCCCTCCTTGGGCCCCTCTCCCGCGAACACCGGGGAGCTGTTTTTT. Residues: CASSPSLGPSPANTGELFF. The rearrangement joins TRBV11-2 to TRBJ2-2; D is uncertain. Trimming cost V 5 bases and J 0 bases, with 22 bases left between them. The CDR3 consists of 19 residues. The germline CDR1 and CDR2 sequences are SGHAT and FQNNGV.

V is TRBV28 and J is TRBJ1-2, with a weak D call TRBD1 (5 bases). Trimming shortened V by 6 bases and J by 6 bases, and 8 bases separated the two germline ends. The CDR3 contains 11 residues. CDR1 MDHEN and CDR2 SYDVKM come from the germline V gene. Here the CDR3 reads CASRLTDGYTF. The CDR3 DNA reads as TGTGCCAGCAGATTGACAGATGGCTACACCTTC.

The chain uses TRBV30 and TRBJ2-2; D is unresolved. Deletions cut 0 bases from V and 2 bases from J, with 4 bases between. The CDR3 runs 13 residues. The germline V gene has CDR1 GTSNPN and CDR2 SVGIG (reference sequence). The CDR3 nucleotides read TGTGCCTGGAGTGTACTAAACACCGGGGAGCTGTTTTTT. It is translated as CAWSVLNTGELFF.

This chain links TRBV20-1 with TRBJ2-2, with unresolved D. CDR3 length: 16 amino acids. The germline V and J ends were trimmed by 0 bases and 3 bases, with 14 bases remaining between them. Germline V gene sequence: CDR1 DFQATT, CDR2 SNEGSKA (reference sequence). The CDR3 DNA sequence: TGCAGTGCTAGAGATCCCCGGGTCTATGACACCGGGGAGCTGTTTTTT. It translates to CSARDPRVYDTGELFF.

In this sample, this clonotype turned up a few times. The CDR3 nucleotides read TGCGCCAGCGGTACAGACTGGGGGGAGGAGACCCAGTACTTC. Translation: CASGTDWGEETQYF. The rearrangement joins TRBV10-2 to TRBJ2-5; a weak D match, TRBD2 (6 bases). The ends were cut back, 8 bases at V and 5 bases at J, with 18 bases in the middle. The CDR3 runs to 14 residues. Germline V CDR1 and CDR2: WSHSY, SAAADI.

V gene TRBV28 combines with J gene TRBJ1-1; D uncertain. The CDR3 has 13 amino acids. Germline CDR1 is MDHEN and CDR2 is SYDVKM. The V end was cut by 5 bases, the J end by 5 bases, with 12 bases between. CDR3 sequence (DNA): TGTGCCAGCAGTGAGGGTCTGCAGACTGAAGCTTTCTTT. Translated: CASSEGLQTEAFF.